Listed below are T cell receptor beta chains from one sample, sequenced in a study of shared clonotypes between healthy human individuals. The protocol was immunoSEQ multiplex PCR, while the TCRdb copy is restricted to in-frame clones and leaves out a portion. The sample carries 2 million to 3 million clones, roughly 93% recorded once. The sample consisted of naive CD4+ T cells from PBMCs. The receptor source for this set is a man younger than 35 in good health. Some clones in this sample may be carry-over from other donors' samples. CDR3s include the opening cysteine and the closing phenylalanine or tryptophan. A D gene is named only where the DNA matches it firmly. Clone size is stated in some rows and not others, as once, few, many or a class when expanded.

clone size	D gene	V gene	J gene	CDR3 DNA	CDR3 protein
.	.	TRBV28	TRBJ2-5	TGTGCCAGCAGTCAACCACCGGGGGCCCCGGAGACCCAGTACTTC	CASSQPPGAPETQYF
.	.	TRBV5-1	TRBJ2-3	TGCGCCAGCAGCTGGGGCACAGATACGCAGTATTTT	CASSWGTDTQYF
.	.	TRBV28	TRBJ1-4	TGTGCCAGCAGTACGGTCGCCAATGAAAAACTGTTTTTT	CASSTVANEKLFF
.	TRBD2	TRBV28	TRBJ2-3	TGTGCCAGCAGTATAGCGGGAGGGACAGATACGCAGTATTTT	CASSIAGGTDTQYF
.	.	TRBV6-5	TRBJ2-7	TGTGCCAGCAGTTCCACATCGGGACTGGAAGAATACGAGCAGTACTTC	CASSSTSGLEEYEQYF
once	.	TRBV9	TRBJ1-3	TGTGCCAGCAGCGTAGTGCCGACCGGAGGGGGGGTAAACACCATATATTTT	CASSVVPTGGGVNTIYF
.	TRBD1	TRBV19	TRBJ1-1	TGTGCCAGTAAAAGACAGGGGTTACAAATGAACACTGAAGCTTTCTTT	CASKRQGLQMNTEAFF
.	.	TRBV11-3	TRBJ2-1	TGTGCCAGCAGCCTTATAGGGGGGGCGCGCAATGAGCAGTTCTTC	CASSLIGGARNEQFF
.	.	TRBV7-2	TRBJ2-1	TGTGCCAGCAGCTTAGTGGGCCTTGAGCAGTTCTTC	CASSLVGLEQFF
.	TRBD2	TRBV5-1	TRBJ2-7	TGCGCCAGCAGCTTTGGGGGGGAAGGTTACGAGCAGTACTTC	CASSFGGEGYEQYF
.	TRBD1	TRBV9	TRBJ1-4	TGTGCCAGCAGCCCGTCTTCGGACAGGGCGGAAAAACTGTTTTTT	CASSPSSDRAEKLFF
.	.	TRBV6-1	TRBJ1-5	TGTGCCAGCAGTCTACAGGGTGGTTCGGATCAGCCCCAGCATTTT	CASSLQGGSDQPQHF
few	.	TRBV27	TRBJ1-5	TGTGCCAGCAGTTTATGGGGGGGCAATCAGCCCCAGCATTTT	CASSLWGGNQPQHF
.	TRBD1	TRBV5-1	TRBJ1-2	TGCGCCAGCAGCTTCAGGGGGCCTTATGGCTACACCTTC	CASSFRGPYGYTF
.	TRBD1	TRBV5-6	TRBJ2-7	TGTGCCAGCAGCCCAGACAGGGATCCCAGCTACGAGCAGTACTTC	CASSPDRDPSYEQYF
.	.	TRBV11-2	TRBJ1-5	TGTGCCAGCAGCTTTGACTTAAATCAGCCCCAGCATTTT	CASSFDLNQPQHF
.	TRBD1	TRBV6-1	TRBJ1-2	TGTGCCAGCAGTCAACTCGGGACAGGGGGTTATGGCTACACCTTC	CASSQLGTGGYGYTF
.	.	TRBV5-1	TRBJ1-1	TGCGCCAGCAGCTCCATCAGCCAGGGGAACACTGAAGCTTTCTTT	CASSSISQGNTEAFF
.	.	TRBV18	TRBJ1-3	TGTGCCAGCTCACCAAAAGGGGAAACTGGAAACACCATATATTTT	CASSPKGETGNTIYF
.	.	TRBV20-1	TRBJ2-5	TGCAGTGCTAGCTTGGAGACCCAGTACTTC	CSASLETQYF
.	.	TRBV28	TRBJ1-1	TGTGCCCATATGCGGGGGGGCATGAACACTGAAGCTTTCTTT	CAHMRGGMNTEAFF
.	TRBD1	TRBV9	TRBJ2-5	TGTGCCAGCAGCGCCACAGGGGGCGGGCAAGAGACCCAGTACTTC	CASSATGGGQETQYF
.	.	TRBV11-2	TRBJ1-2	TGTGCCAGCACCCCCGGCGGGGCTAACTATGGCTACACCTTC	CASTPGGANYGYTF
once	.	TRBV18	TRBJ2-5	TGTGCCAGCTCACCAGACCGCGAGACCCAGTACTTC	CASSPDRETQYF
.	.	TRBV28	TRBJ2-5	TGTGCCAGCAGTTTTGGGGGGGCGGAACAAGAGACCCAGTACTTC	CASSFGGAEQETQYF
.	.	TRBV4-1	TRBJ1-3	TGCGCCAGCAGCCAAGTCGTGGCAGGGGTCAGTCCAGCTGGAAACACCATATATTTT	CASSQVVAGVSPAGNTIYF
.	TRBD2	TRBV5-1	TRBJ2-5	TGCGCCAGCAGCTTGGTGGCACTAGCGGAAGAGACCCAGTACTTC	CASSLVALAEETQYF
once	.	TRBV7-8	TRBJ1-3	TGTGCCAGCAGCTTAGCCGGGGAAGGTTCTGGAAACACCATATATTTT	CASSLAGEGSGNTIYF
.	.	TRBV5-5	TRBJ1-5	TGTGCCAGCAGCTTTTGGCAGGGGAACAATCAGCCCCAGCATTTT	CASSFWQGNNQPQHF
.	.	TRBV9	TRBJ2-3	TGTGCCAGCAGCGTAGATGCCGGGGGTACGCAGTATTTT	CASSVDAGGTQYF
.	TRBD2	TRBV7-3	TRBJ2-5	TGTGCCAGCAGCACCGGACTAGCGGGAGAGACCCAGTACTTC	CASSTGLAGETQYF
.	.	TRBV27	TRBJ1-3	TGTGCCAGCAGTTTGTCATTCTCTGGAAACACCATATATTTT	CASSLSFSGNTIYF
.	.	TRBV2	TRBJ1-1	TGTGCCAGCAGCCCATTGGCGGGGACTGAAGCTTTCTTT	CASSPLAGTEAFF
.	TRBD1	TRBV4-2	TRBJ2-7	TGTGCCAGCAGCCAAGGGGGACAGAGGTTCTACGAGCAGTACTTC	CASSQGGQRFYEQYF
.	.	TRBV4-3	TRBJ1-5	TGCGCCAGCAGCCAAGATACGCATCAGCCCCAGCATTTT	CASSQDTHQPQHF
.	.	TRBV6-5	TRBJ1-2	TGTGCCAGCAGCTACCGTCGACAGGCTAACTATGGCTACACCTTC	CASSYRRQANYGYTF
.	.	TRBV9	TRBJ2-5	TGTGCCAGCAGCCCAGAAGGGGAGACCCAGTACTTC	CASSPEGETQYF
.	.	TRBV29-1	TRBJ1-2	TGCAGCGTCCGGGGCGGGCAGGGTAACTATGGCTACACCTTC	CSVRGGQGNYGYTF
.	.	TRBV10-3	TRBJ1-1	TGTGCCATCAGCTCCGGGGGAGGGGGGAACACTGAAGCTTTCTTT	CAISSGGGGNTEAFF
.	TRBD1	TRBV10-3	TRBJ1-1	TGTGCCATCAGTGCCGGGACAGGGTCTGAAGCTTTCTTT	CAISAGTGSEAFF
.	.	TRBV7-3	TRBJ1-5	TGTGCCAGCAGCTTAGATAGCAATCAGCCCCAGCATTTT	CASSLDSNQPQHF
.	.	TRBV28	TRBJ2-2	TGTGCCAGCAGTTTTATCGAACTCACCGGGGAGCTGTTTTTT	CASSFIELTGELFF
once	TRBD1	TRBV28	TRBJ2-3	TGTGCCAGCAATAGGGACGGACAGGTCACAGATACGCAGTATTTT	CASNRDGQVTDTQYF
.	TRBD1	TRBV11-2	TRBJ1-2	TGTGCCAGCAGCCTACAGGGGGCGGGTTATGGCTACACCTTC	CASSLQGAGYGYTF
once	.	TRBV4-1	TRBJ2-7	TGCGCCAGCAGCCAAGAAGGGACCAGTCGCTACGAGCAGTACTTC	CASSQEGTSRYEQYF
.	.	TRBV10-3	TRBJ2-1	TGTGCCATCAGTGCCACCGGAGGAGGAGAATACAATGAGCAGTTCTTC	CAISATGGGEYNEQFF
.	.	TRBV5-1	TRBJ2-1	TGCGCCAGCAGCCCGGAACCCTACAATGAGCAGTTCTTC	CASSPEPYNEQFF